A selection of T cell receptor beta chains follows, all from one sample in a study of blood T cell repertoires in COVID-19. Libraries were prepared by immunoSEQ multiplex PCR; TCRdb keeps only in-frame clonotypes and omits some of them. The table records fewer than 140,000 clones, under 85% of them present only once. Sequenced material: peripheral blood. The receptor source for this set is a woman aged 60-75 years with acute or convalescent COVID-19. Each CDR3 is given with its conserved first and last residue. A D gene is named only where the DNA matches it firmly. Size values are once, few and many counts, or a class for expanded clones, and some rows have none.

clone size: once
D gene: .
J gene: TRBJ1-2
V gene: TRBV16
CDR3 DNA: TGTGCCAGCAGCCAATCTACAGGGATGAGGGATGGCTACACCTTC
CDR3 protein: CASSQSTGMRDGYTF

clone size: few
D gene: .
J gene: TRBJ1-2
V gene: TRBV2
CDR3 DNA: TGTGCCAGCAACACGGCAGGGGCGAGGGGCTACACCTTC
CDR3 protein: CASNTAGARGYTF

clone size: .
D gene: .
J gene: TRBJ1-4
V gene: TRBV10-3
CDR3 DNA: TGTGCCATTAAAACAGGAGAAGGGGATGAAAAACTGTTTTTT
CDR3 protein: CAIKTGEGDEKLFF

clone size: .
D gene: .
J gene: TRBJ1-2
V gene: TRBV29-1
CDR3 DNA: TGCAGCGTTGATGAGGACAGTCGGCAAGGCTACACCTTC
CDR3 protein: CSVDEDSRQGYTF

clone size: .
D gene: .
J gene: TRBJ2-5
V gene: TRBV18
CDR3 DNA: TGTGCCAGCTCACCAGGGTTGGGGCTTCAAGAGACCCAGTACTTC
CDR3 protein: CASSPGLGLQETQYF

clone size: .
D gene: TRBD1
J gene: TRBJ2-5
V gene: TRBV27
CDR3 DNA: TGTGCCAGCAGTTTGGGGACAGTGGACCAAGAGACCCAGTACTTC
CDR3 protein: CASSLGTVDQETQYF

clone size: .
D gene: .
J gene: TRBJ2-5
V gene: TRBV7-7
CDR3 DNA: TGTGCTAGCAGCTTAGTCCCCAGGGACCAAGAGACCCAGTACTTC
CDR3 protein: CASSLVPRDQETQYF

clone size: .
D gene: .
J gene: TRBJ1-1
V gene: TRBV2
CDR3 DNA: TGTGCCAGCAGTGAATTTGGGCCAGGGAACACTGAAGCTTTCTTT
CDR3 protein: CASSEFGPGNTEAFF

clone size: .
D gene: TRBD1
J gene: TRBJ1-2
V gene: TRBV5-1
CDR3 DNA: TGCGCCAGCAGCCCCCCGACAGGGGAAGGCTACACCTTC
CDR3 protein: CASSPPTGEGYTF

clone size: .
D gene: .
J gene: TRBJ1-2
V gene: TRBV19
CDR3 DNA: TGTGCCAGTAGTGGCAGGGGATATGGCTACACCTTC
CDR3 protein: CASSGRGYGYTF

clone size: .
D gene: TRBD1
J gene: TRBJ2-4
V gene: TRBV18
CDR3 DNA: TGTGCCAGCTTCCCGACAGGGAAAGGACTTATTGGGGTAGCCAAAAACATTCAGTACTTC
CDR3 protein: CASFPTGKGLIGVAKNIQYF

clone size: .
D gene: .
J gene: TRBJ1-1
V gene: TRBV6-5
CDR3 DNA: TGTGCCAGCAGCCGCGGACACGGAGAAACTGAAGCTTTCTTT
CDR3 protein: CASSRGHGETEAFF